This T cell receptor (beta chain) was observed in a study of blood T cells in healthy people across ages. At the level of the study: In model experiments, template switching was able to capture about one barcoded beta molecule for every two T cells that were present. The study, taken as a whole, reports: The study could not conclusively compare naive and antigen-experienced cells, given its unsorted PBMCs.

Donors ranged from about 6 to 95 years old and were healthy Caucasians in Russia. With respect to this clonotype: Its antigen remains unidentified.

Combining a sample-barcoded 5' primer with a J-beta primer mix, a second PCR ran for about 7 to 11 cycles. TCRdb re-analysed the 5' RACE reads in MiXCR, keeping a single row per CDR3 protein. The table has just under 750,000 distinct CDR3 sequences, about a fifth seen once. The CDR3 is made up of 11 amino acids. V shed 6 bases and J 13 bases; nucleotides not matched to a gene: 5. Input material: blood. This clonotype was sampled from a man aged 65 to 85 in good health. J is TRBJ2-1 and V is TRBV12-3 or TRBV12-4; TRBD2 agrees at 8 bases. CDR3 nucleotide sequence: TGTGCCAGCAGGTTTAGCGGGACTCAGTTCTTC. Amino acid sequence: CASRFSGTQFF.